This passage covers 23 T cell receptor beta chains from one sample sequenced in a study of post-analysis software for immune sequencing data. Study-wide points: Included in a set of about five TRBV segments more frequent in patients than controls were TRBV5-6, TRBV5-1 and TRBV20-1.

The authors incorporated unique molecular identifiers into the TCR beta cDNA libraries. Using its own MiXCR run on the PCR reads, TCRdb lists one record per CDR3 protein. Of about 540,000 distinct CDR3 sequences in the sample, about a third were seen once. No antigens are known for them. The sample consisted of blood. These receptors originate from a girl aged 2 to 17 with multiple sclerosis.

In this sample, this clonotype turned up a few times. The rearrangement links TRBV2 to TRBJ1-1; 7 nucleotides match TRBD1. The CDR3 sequence is 13 residues long. Per germline, CDR1 SNHLY and CDR2 FYNNEI. V shed 4 bases and J 10 bases; nucleotides not matched to a gene: 9. The CDR3 spells CASSGGQRGRAFF. The CDR3 nucleotides are TGTGCCAGCAGTGGGGGACAGAGGGGTAGAGCTTTCTTT.

This sequence joins TRBV6-6 and TRBJ1-2; a possible D gene is TRBD1 (5 bases). CDR1 and CDR2 from the germline V gene are MNHNY and SVGAGI (reference sequence). V lost 6 bases, J lost 5 bases, and 10 bases lay in between. The CDR3 contains 12 residues. The CDR3 loop reads CASRGGRYGYTF. The DNA for the CDR3 is TGTGCCAGCAGGGGGGGTCGGTATGGCTACACCTTC.

This clonotype has a single count. At one boundary the junction diverges from the germline segment, which might be a read error. The rearrangement joins TRBV12-3 or TRBV12-4 to TRBJ2-1; D may be TRBD1 (6 bases). The length of the CDR3 is 15 residues. The CDR3 DNA reads as TGTGCCAGCAGTCCCACAGGGTACGTCTTCAATGAGCACTTCTTC. The encoded protein is CASSPTGYVFNEHFF.

This clonotype was observed at least ten times. The rearrangement joins TRBV4-1 to TRBJ2-7, with TRBD2 matching over 11 bases. After removal of 4 bases from V and 3 bases from J, the junction contained 5 bases not matched to a gene. This CDR3 has 15 residues. The V gene's germline CDR1 is MGHRA and CDR2 YSYEKL. CDR3 nucleotide sequence: TGCGCCAGCAGCCTGACTAGCGGGGTAAACTACGAGCAGTACTTC. It codes for CASSLTSGVNYEQYF.

DNA for the CDR3: TGTGCCAGCAGCCAAGCAGGGCTAGCCCCTTTCTCGTCCTACGAGCAGTACTTC. Residues: CASSQAGLAPFSSYEQYF. This chain connects TRBV4-2 to TRBJ2-7; D assignment may be TRBD1 or TRBD2 (5 bases each). The CDR3 extends over 18 amino acids. The V gene lost 1 base and the J gene lost 1 base, with 20 bases spanning the gap. Per germline, CDR1 LGHNA and CDR2 YNFKEQ.

The chain combines TRBV7-9 with TRBJ1-1, with D possibly TRBD1 on 5 matching bases. Trimming removed 11 bases at V and 6 bases at J, with 16 bases between. The CDR3 runs to 12 residues. The germline gives CDR1 SEHNR, CDR2 FQNEAQ (reference sequence). The CDR3 sequence: CAGEGSSAEAFF. The CDR3 nucleotides are TGTGCCGGCGAGGGGTCCTCTGCTGAAGCTTTCTTT.

This clonotype was counted only a few times. The rearrangement uses TRBV20-1 and TRBJ1-6; unclear D gene. Looked up from germline, CDR1 is DFQATT and CDR2 is SNEGSKA (reference sequence). The germline V and J ends were trimmed by 6 bases and 8 bases, with 17 bases remaining between them. The CDR3 is 14 amino acids. Written as DNA, the CDR3 is TGCAGTGCCCGGAGACCCGATGGGGATTCACCCCTCCACTTT. It encodes CSARRPDGDSPLHF.

The chain combines TRBV6-6 with TRBJ2-5; the match to TRBD2 covers 8 bases. Per the germline V gene, CDR1 is MNHNY and CDR2 is SVGAGI (reference sequence). V shed 6 bases, J shed 5 bases, and the junction held 8 bases outside the gene matches. CDR3 length equals 14 residues. The CDR3 protein is CASSPGGGVETQYF. For the CDR3, the DNA is TGTGCCAGCAGCCCCGGGGGGGGAGTGGAGACCCAGTACTTC.

The rearrangement uses TRBV12-3 or TRBV12-4 and TRBJ1-1; D gene ambiguous. The CDR3 loop spans 14 amino acids. The ends were cut back, 2 bases at V and 1 base at J, with 8 bases in the middle. The CDR3 DNA is TGTGCCAGCAGTTTAACGAGCGCGAACACTGAAGCTTTCTTT. This sequence encodes CASSLTSANTEAFF.

J is TRBJ2-3 and V is TRBV4-1; TRBD2 is a possible D gene (5 bases). In germline, CDR1 is MGHRA, CDR2 YSYEKL. This CDR3 has 18 amino acids. Trimming pared 0 bases from V and 1 base from J, leaving 17 bases between. As DNA, the CDR3 is TGCGCCAGCAGCCAAGATCCAGTCCGGGGATACGGCACAGATACGCAGTATTTT. Protein sequence: CASSQDPVRGYGTDTQYF.

This clonotype has just a few counts. V and J are TRBV7-9 and TRBJ1-5; a possible D gene is TRBD1 (6 bases). Germline CDR1 reads SEHNR; CDR2 reads FQNEAQ (reference sequence). CDR3 length: 14 amino acids. The V end lost 5 bases, the J end lost 7 bases, and 15 bases lay between the germline ends. The CDR3: CASSARDMRQPQHF. CDR3 DNA: TGTGCCAGCAGCGCGAGGGACATGAGACAGCCCCAGCATTTT.

The CDR3 here is CATMGGATNEKLFF. The CDR3 coding sequence is TGTGCCACTATGGGGGGGGCAACTAATGAAAAACTGTTTTTT. The genes are TRBV12-3 or TRBV12-4 and TRBJ1-4; perhaps TRBD1 as D (5 bases). Trimming stripped 10 bases from V and 0 bases from J, with 12 bases between. The CDR3 sequence is 14 residues long.

On this clonotype itself: One end of the junction fails to match germline, which may point to a read error. The CDR3 DNA reads TGTGCCAGCATGGGGGGGGGATCCTACGATGAGCAGTTCTTC. Amino acid sequence: CASMGGGSYDEQFF. The chain joins TRBV7-9 to TRBJ2-1; TRBD2 matches at 7 bases. This CDR3 is built from 14 residues. CDR1 SEHNR and CDR2 FQNEAQ come from the germline V gene (reference sequence).

In this sample, this clonotype turned up a few times. This chain links TRBV5-5 with TRBJ1-2; a possible D gene is TRBD1 (5 bases). V was trimmed by 0 bases and J by 7 bases, leaving 10 bases between them. This CDR3 has 13 residues. Germline CDR1 reads SGHKS; CDR2 reads YYEKEE (reference sequence). The DNA of the CDR3 is TGTGCCAGCAGCTTGGGTTGGGGACGTGGCTACACCTTC. Amino acid sequence: CASSLGWGRGYTF. The full variable domain, completed using reference TRBV5-5 and TRBJ1-2, is DAGVTQSPTHLIKTRGQQVTLRCSPISGHKSVSWYQQVLGQGPQFIFQYYEKEERGRGNFPDRFSARQFPNYSSELNVNALLLGDSALYLCASSLGWGRGYTFGSGTRLTVV.

The chain joins TRBV5-1 to TRBJ2-1; D remains ambiguous. Trimming cost V 3 bases and J 6 bases, with 7 bases left between them. This CDR3 has 12 residues. Germline V gives CDR1 SGHRS, CDR2 YFSETQ. CDR3 coding DNA: TGCGCCAGCAGCTCAAGTGGCAATGAGCAGTTCTTC. This encodes CASSSSGNEQFF.

This chain uses TRBV2 with TRBJ1-2; D is possibly TRBD1 (5 bases). CDR3 length equals 11 residues. Deletions cut 6 bases from V and 8 bases from J, with 10 bases between. Germline-derived CDR1 and CDR2 are SNHLY and FYNNEI. DNA of the CDR3: TGTGCCAGCAGCCCCGGACAAGGCTACACCTTC. Its protein is CASSPGQGYTF.

This clonotype has a handful of counts. The J gene is TRBJ2-1, the V gene TRBV20-1; TRBD1 or TRBD2 may be the D gene (5 bases each). V was clipped by 6 bases and J by 10 bases, with 19 bases between them. The V gene's germline CDR1 is DFQATT and CDR2 SNEGSKA (reference sequence). This CDR3 region has 13 residues. The CDR3 loop is CSAVGETSREQFF. The CDR3 coding sequence is TGCAGTGCAGTGGGGGAAACTAGTAGGGAGCAGTTCTTC.

The rearrangement links TRBV5-1 to TRBJ2-6; 7 positions match TRBD2. With V trimmed by 4 bases and J by 0 bases, 10 bases remained unmatched. Germline V CDR1 and CDR2: SGHRS, YFSETQ. CDR3 size: 18 residues. DNA of the CDR3: TGCGCCAGCAGCCCCGGGGGGACTTTCAGCTCTGGGGCCAACGTCCTGACTTTC. Its translation is CASSPGGTFSSGANVLTF.

This clonotype came up a few times. The CDR3 coding sequence is TGTGCCAGCAGCTACAGCGGGACAACCACAGATACGCAGTATTTT. It translates to CASSYSGTTTDTQYF. The V call is TRBV11-2, the J call TRBJ2-3, with D maybe TRBD2 (7 bases). Trimming removed 4 bases at V and 2 bases at J, with 13 bases between. CDR1 and CDR2 (germline): SGHAT, FQNNGV. The CDR3 totals 15 residues.

This clonotype was counted once. The V gene is TRBV12-3 or TRBV12-4, the J gene TRBJ2-3; no clear D gene. V was trimmed by 3 bases and J by 1 base, leaving 5 bases between them. CDR3 length: 13 amino acids. This CDR3 reads CASSLIRTDTQYF. CDR3 sequence (DNA): TGTGCCAGCAGTTTGATCCGCACAGATACGCAGTATTTT.

Only one count was recorded for this clonotype. V and J are TRBV28 and TRBJ2-3; 7 positions agree with TRBD2. Germline values: CDR1 MDHEN, CDR2 SYDVKM. The CDR3 consists of 12 residues. V lost 4 bases, J lost 9 bases, and 4 bases stayed unmatched. The CDR3: CASSSRLATQYF. The CDR3 bases are TGTGCCAGCAGTTCTCGACTAGCAACGCAGTATTTT. Based on the CDR3 plus reference TRBV28 and TRBJ2-3, the full variable domain is DVKVTQSSRYLVKRTGEKVFLECVQDMDHENMFWYRQDPGLGLRLIYFSYDVKMKEKGDIPEGYSVSREKKERFSLILESASTNQTSMYLCASSSRLATQYFGPGTRLTVL.

The V and J genes are TRBV3-1 and TRBJ2-7, with 7 positions matching TRBD1. Germline CDR1 LGHDT, CDR2 YNNKEL (reference sequence). V lost 2 bases, J lost 10 bases, and 14 bases stayed unmatched. This CDR3 spans 15 amino acids. CDR3 sequence: CASSQRTGPQEAQYF. CDR3 nucleotides: TGTGCCAGCAGCCAACGGACAGGCCCGCAAGAGGCCCAGTACTTC.

There are a few counts of this clonotype. The DNA of the CDR3 is TGCAGCGCCCATGCGGGAGAGACCCAGTACTTC. This sequence encodes CSAHAGETQYF. The chain has TRBV29-1 and TRBJ2-5; the D gene is possibly TRBD2 (5 bases). Per the germline V gene, CDR1 is SQVTM and CDR2 is ANQGSEA. Trimming took off 7 bases at V and 4 bases at J, with 10 bases between the two ends. The CDR3 is 11 residues long.